This T cell receptor beta chain came from a study of blood T cells in healthy people across ages. Study conclusions and caveats: Measured against age, TCR beta diversity per million T cells decreased in a roughly linear manner.

PCR was performed a second time for about 6 to 12 cycles using a sample-barcoded 5' primer and a J-beta primer mix. Every cDNA molecule carried a tag from a template-switch adaptor bearing 12 random nucleotides. At least 2.5 million CDR3-containing paired-end reads were obtained per sample. TCRdb redid the calling of the 5' RACE reads with MiXCR, one entry per CDR3 protein. Altogether about 1.6 million distinct CDR3 sequences are present, 30% to 40% being singletons, with the ten largest covering approximately 10%. This clonotype was counted a few times. As yet, its antigen is unknown. V lost 5 bases to trimming and J lost 3 bases, with 21 bases between them. Germline CDR1 SGHAT, CDR2 FQNNGV. This CDR3 is built from 17 residues.

The chain recombines TRBV11-2 with TRBJ2-3; TRBD2 is a possible D gene (7 bases). This TCR was recovered from a woman in her 30s in good health. Sequencing was done on a sample of blood. The CDR3 loop is CASSPPHGGLGTDTQYF. The CDR3 region has the DNA TGTGCCAGCAGCCCGCCCCACGGGGGGCTAGGAACAGATACGCAGTATTTT.